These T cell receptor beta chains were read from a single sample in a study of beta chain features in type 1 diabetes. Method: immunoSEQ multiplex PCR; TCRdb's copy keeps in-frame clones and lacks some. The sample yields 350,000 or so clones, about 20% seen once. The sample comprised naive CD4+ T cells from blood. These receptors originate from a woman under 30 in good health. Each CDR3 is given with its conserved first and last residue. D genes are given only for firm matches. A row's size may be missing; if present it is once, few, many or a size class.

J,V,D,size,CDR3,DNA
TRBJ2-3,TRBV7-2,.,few,CASSLGGLAWGDTQYF,TGTGCCAGCAGCTTAGGTGGCCTAGCGTGGGGAGATACGCAGTATTTT
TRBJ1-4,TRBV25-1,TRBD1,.,CASSEVGQAEKLFF,TGTGCCAGCAGTGAAGTTGGACAGGCGGAAAAACTGTTTTTT
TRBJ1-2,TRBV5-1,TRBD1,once,CASSQDRANYGYTF,TGCGCCAGCAGCCAGGACAGGGCTAACTATGGCTACACCTTC
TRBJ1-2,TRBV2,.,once,CASRDQGNYGYTF,TGTGCCAGCAGGGACCAGGGGAACTATGGCTACACCTTC
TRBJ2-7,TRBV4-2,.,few,CASSQESGWASYEQYF,TGTGCCAGCAGCCAAGAATCGGGGTGGGCGTCCTACGAGCAGTACTTC
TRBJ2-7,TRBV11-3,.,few,CASSLRTRGEQYF,TGTGCCAGCAGCCTACGGACTCGGGGGGAGCAGTACTTC
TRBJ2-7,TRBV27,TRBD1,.,CASSSRDRAYEQYF,TGTGCCAGCAGTTCCCGGGACAGAGCCTACGAGCAGTACTTC
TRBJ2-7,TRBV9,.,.,CASSVTTSSYEQYF,TGTGCCAGCAGCGTAACCACTAGCTCCTACGAGCAGTACTTC
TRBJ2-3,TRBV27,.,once,CASSSPLADTQYF,TGTGCCAGCAGTTCCCCTCTTGCAGATACGCAGTATTTT
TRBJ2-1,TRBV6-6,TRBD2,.,CASVLAGGNEQFF,TGTGCCAGCGTACTAGCGGGAGGAAATGAGCAGTTCTTC
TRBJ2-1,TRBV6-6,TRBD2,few,CASSPPGSGRYNEQFF,TGTGCCAGCAGCCCCCCAGGCAGCGGGAGGTACAATGAGCAGTTCTTC
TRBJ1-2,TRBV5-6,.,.,CASSLRRNYGYTF,TGTGCCAGCAGCTTGAGGAGGAACTATGGCTACACCTTC
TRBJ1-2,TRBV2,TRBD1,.,CASRGQGSGYTF,TGTGCCAGCAGGGGACAGGGTAGTGGCTACACCTTC
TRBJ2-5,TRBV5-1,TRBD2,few,CASSSRVGLAGLQETQYF,TGCGCCAGCAGCTCCCGGGTGGGGCTAGCGGGGCTACAAGAGACCCAGTACTTC